Reported below is one TCR beta chain. Germline V gives CDR1 SGHNT, CDR2 YYREEE (reference sequence). CDR3 length: 16 residues. With 3 bases clipped from V and 0 bases from J, the junction kept 4 bases outside the gene matches. This specimen belongs to a study of cytomegalovirus exposure and HLA in healthy donors. Amplification used 60 Vbeta primers and 13 Jbeta primers. Using immunoSEQ multiplex PCR, the repertoire was profiled, and TCRdb retains in-frame clones only, with some absent. The profile shows approximately 170,000 clones, approximately 80% of them singletons. The V and J genes are TRBV5-4 and TRBJ2-3, with 10 bases matching TRBD2. Input material: PBMCs. The receptor was isolated from a boy between 2 and 15 years old in good health and CMV-seronegative. As DNA, the CDR3 is TGTGCCAGCAGCTCCCGGACTAGCGGAAGCACAGATACGCAGTATTTT. Protein product: CASSSRTSGSTDTQYF.